The clone carrying this T cell receptor beta chain has more than one count but fewer than ten. This sample is drawn from a study of human T cells and chemical hapten exposure. Time point here: patch test 2, 6 weeks after DPC sensitization. Treatment in this sample: therapeutic diphenylcyclopropenone sensitization with weekly scalp DPC. TCRdb ran MiXCR on the RACE reads and lists one entry per CDR3 protein. The table has approximately 97,000 distinct CDR3 sequences, roughly an eighth seen once. Per the germline V gene, CDR1 is LNHDA and CDR2 is SQIVND (reference sequence). The CDR3 runs 16 residues. V was pared by 5 bases and J by 2 bases, with 13 bases between.

The receptor was isolated from a woman between 35 and 50 years old with alopecia areata. Some clones in this sample may be carry-over from other donors' samples. This chain uses TRBV19 with TRBJ2-6, with D maybe TRBD2 (5 bases). This sample comprised whole blood, obtained in connection with sensitization to the hapten diphenylcyclopropenone (DPC). The DNA of the CDR3 is TGTGCCAGTAGTCTACCCGGGAAAGCTGGGGCCAACGTCCTGACTTTC. This encodes CASSLPGKAGANVLTF.